This TCR beta chain was sequenced for a study of regulatory T cells in long-lasting Graves disease. Regarding the study as a whole: Favoring TRBV28, TRBJ1-2 and TRBJ2-5 was a feature seen in persistent disease.

Points on this clonotype: Its matching antigen is unknown.

Per the germline V gene, CDR1 is SGHTA and CDR2 is FQGTGA. CDR3 size: 13 residues. The V end was cut by 5 bases, the J end by 7 bases, with 14 bases between. Time point meaning: persistent/refractory GD, antithyroid drugs over 5 years with positive TRAb. After RNA was extracted from PBMCs, the TCR library was made from it. Arm-PCR of CDR3 regions and iRepertoire HTBI primers were the basis on which TCR beta libraries were built. TCRdb reprocessed the multiplex PCR reads with MiXCR, giving one entry per CDR3 protein. Of about 660,000 distinct CDR3 sequences detected, approximately 31% appear once; the ten largest clones hold around 42%.

V usage is TRBV7-3 and J usage is TRBJ1-2; no clear D. The receptor was isolated from a female donor with Graves disease. The source was peripheral blood mononuclear cells (PBMCs), collected when the disease was refractory, from a patient treated with antithyroid drugs. The CDR3: CASSTYLGRGYTF. The DNA for the CDR3 is TGTGCCAGCAGCACCTATCTAGGGCGTGGCTACACCTTC.